These T cell receptor beta chains were read from a single sample in a study of cytomegalovirus exposure and HLA in healthy donors. The method was immunoSEQ multiplex PCR; TCRdb's version includes in-frame clones alone and lacks a portion of them. This sample yields roughly 150,000 clones, of which 65% to 85% are seen a single time; about 3.7% belongs to the top ten. Sequencing input: PBMCs. The source of these receptors is a male donor in good health and CMV-seronegative. Both conserved end residues are part of each CDR3.

TRBJ2-1 | TRBV7-3 | 15 | CASSSAPSSYNEQFF
TRBJ2-2 | TRBV11-2 | 16 | CASSPASEVNTGELFF
TRBJ2-7 | TRBV5-1 | 15 | CASSPGQTVSYEQYF
TRBJ2-3 | TRBV6-4 | 17 | CASSDSDGGAGADTQYF
TRBJ2-7 | TRBV11-2 | 15 | CASSSIQGASYEQYF
TRBJ2-7 | TRBV5-1 | 15 | CASSLGSGGSYEQYF
TRBJ2-7 | TRBV6-5 | 15 | CASRTSRGASYEQYF
TRBJ1-1 | TRBV2 | 13 | CASSEYPRGEAFF
TRBJ1-1 | TRBV15 | 15 | CATSRETAPNTEAFF
TRBJ1-4 | TRBV4-2 | 15 | CASSHLGQGREKLFF
TRBJ2-2 | TRBV7-3 | 13 | CASSLGGTGELFF
TRBJ2-7 | TRBV12-5 | 13 | CASGHRQAGEQYF
TRBJ2-7 | TRBV5-8 | 16 | CASSFGVRGGTYEQYF
TRBJ2-2 | TRBV27 | 13 | CASRLQGGGELFF
TRBJ2-3 | TRBV9 | 14 | CASSPGQRTDTQYF
TRBJ1-1 | TRBV18 | 13 | CASSEQEITEAFF
TRBJ1-1 | TRBV11-1 | 14 | CASSLKELNTEAFF
TRBJ2-3 | TRBV6-6 | 14 | CASYRLGPTDTQYF
TRBJ2-1 | TRBV7-3 | 13 | CASSPKPGNEQFF
TRBJ2-1 | TRBV13 | 12 | CASSLSRGIGFF
TRBJ1-2 | TRBV19 | 13 | CASRLDGNYGYTF
TRBJ2-3 | TRBV5-1 | 16 | CASSPALVLSTDTQYF
TRBJ1-5 | TRBV19 | 16 | CASSTYQGASNQPQHF
TRBJ1-1 | TRBV27 | 14 | CASSPWGGNTEAFF
TRBJ2-6 | TRBV7-9 | 17 | CASSGPGQDSGANVLTF
TRBJ1-4 | TRBV11-2 | 16 | CASSPTFLSAGEKLVF
TRBJ2-1 | TRBV15 | 15 | CATSRDRFIYNEQFF
TRBJ1-1 | TRBV7-9 | 14 | CASSPHTGATEAFF
TRBJ1-4 | TRBV10-2 | 16 | CASSYDTGPRGGKLFF
TRBJ2-3 | TRBV11-3 | 15 | CASSLGLRNTDTQYF
TRBJ1-3 | TRBV5-1 | 15 | CASSIQAGSGNTIYF
TRBJ2-7 | TRBV9 | 15 | CASSVGAGLGYEQYF
TRBJ2-1 | TRBV29-1 | 17 | CSVGGRFGTRGWHEQFF
TRBJ2-2 | TRBV13 | 14 | CASSSRTDSGELFF
TRBJ1-3 | TRBV15 | 13 | CATRGVGENTIYF
TRBJ2-7 | TRBV6-6 | 13 | CASSSDRSYEQYF
TRBJ2-7 | TRBV15 | 12 | CATSRLLNEQYF
TRBJ2-5 | TRBV7-6 | 16 | CASSLADTKSQETQYF
TRBJ1-1 | TRBV5-4 | 14 | CASSRSGGDTEAFF
TRBJ1-2 | TRBV5-6 | 12 | CASNRQSYGYTF